The next 18 T cell receptor beta chains were all read from a single sample in a study of T cell repertoires in cytomegalovirus infection (dated by TCRdb to the late 2010s). This sample was sequenced with an Illumina HiSeq 1500. TCRdb reprocessing: public reads trimmed at Q25 with fastp, clones called with MiXCR, in-frame beta chains kept. Every entry covers one CDR3 protein and lists the most common genes and DNA from its rows. In all, the sample holds roughly 700,000 distinct CDR3 sequences, and roughly 30% of those were seen once. Jointly, the top ten make up 15% to 20% of the sample. Their antigens remain unidentified. Reading the label with the study, this specimen's treatment or condition is: in vitro stimulation with specific CMV peptide epitopes to enrich CMV-specific T cells. The sequenced sample was cultured PBMCs, obtained from culture after CMV antigen stimulation. These receptors were obtained from a human donor in good health (CMV status not recorded). Some clones in this sample may be carry-over from other donors' samples.

Points on this clonotype: Relative to the germline gene, one junction end is altered; a read error may explain this. This CDR3 reads CASSEGDGLNGQFF. The CDR3 nucleotides read TGTGCCAGCAGTGAAGGGGACGGACTAAATGGGCAGTTCTTC. The chain joins TRBV6-1 to TRBJ2-1; maybe TRBD2 (6 bases). The CDR3 loop spans 14 amino acids. CDR1 is MNHNS and CDR2 is SASEGT in the germline V gene.

The sample holds a few counts of this clonotype. The rearrangement links TRBV7-8 to TRBJ2-1; TRBD2 matches 8 bases. V was pared by 6 bases and J by 1 base, with 8 bases of the junction left unmatched. The CDR3 totals 16 residues. Germline CDR1 and CDR2: SGHVS and FQNEAQ. CDR3: CASSPIRGGSYNEQFF. CDR3 nucleotide sequence: TGTGCCAGCAGTCCTATACGGGGGGGTTCCTACAATGAGCAGTTCTTC. Full variable domain (remainder filled in from reference TRBV7-8 and TRBJ2-1): GAGVSQSPRYKVAKRGQDVALRCDPISGHVSLFWYQQALGQGPEFLTYFQNEAQLDKSGLPSDRFFAERPEGSVSTLKIQRTQQEDSAVYLCASSPIRGGSYNEQFFGPGTRLTVL.

The table lists this clonotype with a few counts. The genes are TRBV6-6 and TRBJ2-7, with 7 bases that match TRBD1. The CDR3 is made up of 15 amino acids. Trimming at V came to 4 bases and at J to 6 bases, leaving 12 bases not matched to a gene. From germline, CDR1 is MNHNY and CDR2 SVGAGI (reference sequence). CDR3 in amino acids: CASSFAPVQGFEQYF. The CDR3 DNA sequence: TGTGCCAGCAGTTTTGCGCCCGTACAGGGGTTCGAGCAGTACTTC.

Of note for this clonotype: The junction differs from germline at one of its ends, possibly a read error. The CDR3 DNA reads as TGTGCCAACAGCTTGGGTCTAGGAAAGGTGGATACGCAGTATTTT. It specifies CANSLGLGKVDTQYF. This chain uses TRBV5-6 with TRBJ2-3; D unclear. CDR3 length: 15 residues. CDR1 and CDR2 (germline): SGHDT, YYEEEE.

The chain combines TRBV15 with TRBJ1-2; the D is unclear. The V end lost 0 bases, the J end lost 4 bases, and 21 bases lay between the germline ends. Germline V gives CDR1 LNHNV, CDR2 YYDKDF (reference sequence). CDR3 length: 18 residues. The CDR3 bases are TGTGCCACCAGCAGAGATCGTGGAGGGAGTGGTTCGGGCTATGGCTACACCTTC. Translating gives CATSRDRGGSGSGYGYTF.

This chain links TRBV7-2 with TRBJ2-2; D is undetermined. Germline CDR1 is SGHTA and CDR2 is FQGNSA. The CDR3 length is 12 residues. Trimming took off 5 bases at V and 6 bases at J, with 7 bases between the two ends. The CDR3: CASSQNSGELFF. For the CDR3, the DNA is TGTGCCAGCAGCCAGAATTCCGGGGAGCTGTTTTTT.

This sequence joins TRBV4-2 and TRBJ2-3, with D hard to call. With 0 bases removed from V and 5 bases from J, the gap between germline ends came to 9 bases. CDR1 LGHNA and CDR2 YNFKEQ come from the germline V gene. The CDR3 covers 14 residues. As DNA, the CDR3 is TGTGCCAGCAGCCAAGATCCGGCGCTAGATACGCAGTATTTT. This encodes CASSQDPALDTQYF.

There are many counts of this clonotype. The chain couples TRBV7-2 to TRBJ2-7, with a weak D call TRBD1 (5 bases). The length of the CDR3 is 12 residues. Between the trimmed V and J ends, which lost 5 bases and 1 base, there was a span of 6 bases. Per the germline V gene, CDR1 is SGHTA and CDR2 is FQGNSA. CDR3 coding DNA: TGTGCCAGCAGCCGACAGTCCTACGAGCAGTACTTC. Amino acid sequence: CASSRQSYEQYF.

The chain links TRBV7-6 to TRBJ1-1; D is unresolved. The CDR3 is made up of 14 amino acids. Per the germline V gene, CDR1 is SGHVS and CDR2 is FNYEAQ. V shed 1 base and J shed 5 bases, with 11 bases lying between them. This CDR3 reads CASSLVPRQTEAFF. Here the CDR3 DNA reads TGTGCCAGCAGCTTAGTCCCCCGGCAGACTGAAGCTTTCTTT.

The chain couples TRBV5-3 to TRBJ2-7; unclear D gene. TRBV5-3 belongs to the ORF category, with a function that is uncertain. This CDR3 is 14 amino acids long. V lost 10 bases and J lost 4, with 21 bases in between. CDR3 sequence: CAGSLGFSRYEQYF. The CDR3 DNA is TGTGCCGGCAGCTTGGGTTTTTCACGGTACGAGCAGTACTTC.

The V and J genes are TRBV7-6 and TRBJ2-2; 8 nucleotides agree with TRBD2. CDR1 is SGHVS, CDR2 FNYEAQ, per germline. The CDR3 is 17 amino acids. J gave up 5 bases and V 1 base, and 9 bases lay outside the gene matches. CDR3 nucleotides: TGTGCCAGCAGCTTAGAGGTTGGAGCGGGGGTGACCGGGGAGCTGTTTTTT. It is translated as CASSLEVGAGVTGELFF. The full variable domain, in which reference TRBV7-6 and TRBJ2-2 provide the parts outside the CDR3, is GAGVSQSPRYKVTKRGQDVALRCDPISGHVSLYWYRQALGQGPEFLTYFNYEAQQDKSGLPNDRFSAERPEGSISTLTIQRTEQRDSAMYRCASSLEVGAGVTGELFFGEGSRLTVL.

The V gene is TRBV19, the J gene TRBJ2-5, with 10 bases matching TRBD2. V was clipped by 7 bases and J by 2 bases; unmatched bases: 7. The germline V gene has CDR1 LNHDA and CDR2 SQIVND (reference sequence). The CDR3 is 15 residues long. This CDR3 is CASNSILAGQETQYF. In DNA form, the CDR3 reads TGTGCCAGTAACTCCATACTAGCGGGGCAAGAGACCCAGTACTTC.

This rearrangement joins TRBV19 to TRBJ2-1; 9 nucleotides agree with TRBD2. The germline V gene has CDR1 LNHDA and CDR2 SQIVND (reference sequence). The CDR3 length is 15 residues. J was trimmed by 8 bases and V by 5 bases; bases with no gene match: 10. The CDR3 sequence is CASSAGGAPDYEQFF. CDR3 sequence (DNA): TGTGCCAGTAGTGCGGGAGGGGCCCCAGATTATGAGCAGTTCTTC.

This clonotype has more than one count but fewer than ten. V gene TRBV7-6 combines with J gene TRBJ1-3; D gene uncertain. The length of the CDR3 is 12 residues. V shed 5 bases and J shed 9 bases, with 11 bases lying between them. Per the germline V gene, CDR1 is SGHVS and CDR2 is FNYEAQ. CDR3 residues: CASSPAWGTIYF. The CDR3 DNA follows: TGTGCCAGCAGCCCGGCTTGGGGCACCATATATTTT.

This clonotype was detected a few times. This chain joins TRBV20-1 and TRBJ2-1, with a tentative D call TRBD2 (6 bases). Trimming pared 6 bases from V and 7 bases from J, leaving 19 bases between. This CDR3 comprises 14 residues. From germline, CDR1 is DFQATT and CDR2 SNEGSKA (reference sequence). Here the CDR3 DNA reads TGCAGTGCAATAGGACTACAGGCGACTAATGAGCAGTTCTTC. Translation: CSAIGLQATNEQFF.

V gene TRBV25-1 combines with J gene TRBJ2-5; D gene unclear. Germline V lookup: CDR1 MGHDK, CDR2 SYGVNS. Trimming removed 1 base at V and 4 bases at J, with 7 bases between. The CDR3 is made up of 13 amino acids. CDR3 DNA sequence: TGTGCCAGCAGTGAATTATTGAGAGAGACCCAGTACTTC. Translation gives CASSELLRETQYF.

The gene calls are TRBV11-2 and TRBJ2-5; 13 nucleotides align to TRBD2. The CDR3 has 16 residues. V was clipped by 3 bases and J by 0 bases; unmatched bases: 1. Germline CDR1 SGHAT, CDR2 FQNNGV. In nucleotides, the CDR3 is TGTGCCAGCAGCTTCGGACTAGCGGGGGACCAAGAGACCCAGTACTTC. Its protein product is CASSFGLAGDQETQYF.

The chain combines TRBV19 with TRBJ1-2; D is possibly TRBD1 (5 bases). CDR3 length: 12 residues. The V end lost 4 bases, the J end lost 7 bases, and 10 bases lay between the germline ends. Germline V gene sequence: CDR1 LNHDA, CDR2 SQIVND (reference sequence). The DNA of the CDR3 is TGTGCCAGTAGTAAGGGGCTGAGTGGCTACACCTTC. Its translation is CASSKGLSGYTF.